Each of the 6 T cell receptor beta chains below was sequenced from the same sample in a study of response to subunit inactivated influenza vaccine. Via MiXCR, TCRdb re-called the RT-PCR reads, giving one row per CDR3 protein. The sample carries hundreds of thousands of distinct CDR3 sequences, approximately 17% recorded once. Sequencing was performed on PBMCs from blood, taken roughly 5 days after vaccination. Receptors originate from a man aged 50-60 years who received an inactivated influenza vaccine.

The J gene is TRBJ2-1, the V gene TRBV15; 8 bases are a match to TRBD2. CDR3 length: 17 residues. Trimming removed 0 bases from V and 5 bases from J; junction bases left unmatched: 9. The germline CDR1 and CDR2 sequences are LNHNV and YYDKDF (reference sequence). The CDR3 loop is CATSRDLPGLGNNEQFF. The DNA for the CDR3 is TGTGCCACCAGCAGAGACCTTCCGGGACTAGGGAACAATGAGCAGTTCTTC.

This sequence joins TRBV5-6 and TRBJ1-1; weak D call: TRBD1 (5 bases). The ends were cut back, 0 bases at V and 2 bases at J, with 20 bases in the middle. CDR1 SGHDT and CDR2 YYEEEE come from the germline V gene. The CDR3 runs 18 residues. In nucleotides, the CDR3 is TGTGCCAGCAGCTTGGAAAGGAATCGGGGACTCAGAAACACTGAAGCTTTCTTT. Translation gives CASSLERNRGLRNTEAFF.

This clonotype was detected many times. DNA for the CDR3: TGTGCCAGCAGCCAAATTGGTCTAGCGGGCAATGAGCAGTTCTTC. Encoded protein: CASSQIGLAGNEQFF. This chain connects TRBV3-1 to TRBJ2-1, with TRBD2 matching over 8 bases. The CDR3 is 15 amino acids. Per the germline V gene, CDR1 is LGHDT and CDR2 is YNNKEL (reference sequence). Unmatched junction bases numbered 6, after V lost 2 bases and J lost 6 bases.

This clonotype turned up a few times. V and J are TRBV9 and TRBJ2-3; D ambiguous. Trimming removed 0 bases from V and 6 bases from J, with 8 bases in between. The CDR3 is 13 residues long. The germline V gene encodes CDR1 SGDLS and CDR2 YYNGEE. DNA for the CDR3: TGTGCCAGCAGCGTAGTTTGGATGGATACGCAGTATTTT. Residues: CASSVVWMDTQYF.

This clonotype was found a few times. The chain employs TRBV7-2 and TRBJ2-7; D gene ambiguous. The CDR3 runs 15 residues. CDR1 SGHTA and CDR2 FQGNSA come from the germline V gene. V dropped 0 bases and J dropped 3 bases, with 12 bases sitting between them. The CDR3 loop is CASSLAATANYEQYF. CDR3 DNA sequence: TGTGCCAGCAGCTTAGCCGCTACAGCGAACTACGAGCAGTACTTC.

CDR3 DNA sequence: TGTGCCAGCTTCGAGGGGGGCGCAGGAAAACTGTTTTTT. Its translation is CASFEGGAGKLFF. The chain recombines TRBV6-6 with TRBJ1-4; tentatively, D is TRBD1 (6 bases). The germline CDR1 and CDR2 sequences are MNHNY and SVGAGI (reference sequence). Trimming cost V 8 bases and J 10 bases, with 17 bases left between them. The CDR3 extends over 13 amino acids.